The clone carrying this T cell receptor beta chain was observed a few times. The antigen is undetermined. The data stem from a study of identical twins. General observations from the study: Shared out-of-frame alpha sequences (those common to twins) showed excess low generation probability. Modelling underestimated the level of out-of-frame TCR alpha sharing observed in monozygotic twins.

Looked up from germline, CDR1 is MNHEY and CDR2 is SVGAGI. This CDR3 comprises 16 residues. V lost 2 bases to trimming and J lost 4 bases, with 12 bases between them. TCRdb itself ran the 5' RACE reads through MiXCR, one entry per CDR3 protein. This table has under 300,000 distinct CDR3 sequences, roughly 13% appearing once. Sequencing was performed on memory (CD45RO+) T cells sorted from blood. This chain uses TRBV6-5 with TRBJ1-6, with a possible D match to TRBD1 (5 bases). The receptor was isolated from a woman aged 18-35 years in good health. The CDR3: CASSYAGSVYNSPLHF. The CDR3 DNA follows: TGTGCCAGCAGTTACGCAGGGTCGGTTTATAATTCACCCCTCCACTTT.